These 23 T cell receptor beta chains originate from one sample sequenced in a study of T cells after yellow fever vaccination. TCRdb used MiXCR to reprocess the 5' RACE reads, holding one entry per CDR3 protein. Counted here are approximately 330,000 distinct CDR3 sequences, roughly 4.3% occurring once; the ten biggest clones make up 20% to 25%. Sample: PBMCs, taken 5 days after the yellow fever booster vaccination. These receptors all stem from a man between 18 and 35 years old who received the YFV17D yellow fever vaccine.

V is TRBV20-1 and J is TRBJ2-5, with 8 bases lining up with TRBD1. Trimming removed 1 base from V and 3 bases from J; junction bases left unmatched: 4. The V gene's germline CDR1 is DFQATT and CDR2 SNEGSKA (reference sequence). The CDR3 loop spans 14 amino acids. CDR3 nucleotides: TGCAGTGCTAGAGGACTACAGGGGGAAGAGACCCAGTACTTC. This translates into CSARGLQGEETQYF.

This clonotype was counted ten times or more. At one end, the junction sequence differs from germline, possibly due to a read error. V usage is TRBV3-1 and J usage is TRBJ2-1; TRBD1 agrees at 11 bases. The CDR3 contains 14 residues. Germline V lookup: CDR1 LGHDT, CDR2 YNNKEL (reference sequence). CDR3 coding DNA: TGTGCTAGCAGCTTAGGGACAGGGGGCAATGAGCAGTTCTTC. Amino acid sequence: CASSLGTGGNEQFF.

There are a few counts of this clonotype. The V call is TRBV4-2, the J call TRBJ2-3; D might be TRBD1 (6 bases). The V gene lost 0 bases and the J gene lost 5 bases, with 12 bases spanning the gap. Per the germline V gene, CDR1 is LGHNA and CDR2 is YNFKEQ. The CDR3 extends over 15 amino acids. CDR3 sequence: CASSQDPSRGDTQYF. Written as DNA, the CDR3 is TGTGCCAGCAGCCAAGATCCTAGCAGGGGAGATACGCAGTATTTT.

This clonotype appeared a few times. The J gene is TRBJ2-3, the V gene TRBV4-2, with 9 bases lining up with TRBD2. V was pared by 7 bases and J by 6 bases, with 5 bases of the junction left unmatched. Germline loops: CDR1 LGHNA, CDR2 YNFKEQ. The CDR3 is made up of 13 amino acids. CDR3 protein: CASTAGGYDTQYF. Here the CDR3 DNA reads TGTGCCAGCACTGCGGGGGGGTATGATACGCAGTATTTT.

This clonotype was detected a few times. The chain uses TRBV6-5 and TRBJ2-5; perhaps TRBD2 as D (6 bases). The CDR3 runs to 16 residues. Trimming cost V 2 bases and J 1 base, with 14 bases left between them. Per the germline V gene, CDR1 is MNHEY and CDR2 is SVGAGI. CDR3 protein: CASSYGVAATQETQYF. DNA for the CDR3: TGTGCCAGCAGTTACGGAGTAGCGGCCACCCAAGAGACCCAGTACTTC.

The J gene is TRBJ2-3, the V gene TRBV10-3; D not resolved. The CDR3 has 12 residues. The V end lost 4 bases, the J end lost 6 bases, and 8 bases lay between the germline ends. Germline CDR1 and CDR2: ENHRY and SYGVKD. The CDR3 region has the DNA TGTGCCATCAGTGTCAGGACCGATACGCAGTATTTT. Translated: CAISVRTDTQYF.

The chain uses TRBV28 and TRBJ2-2; 10 positions agree with TRBD1. After removal of 8 bases from V and 7 bases from J, the junction contained 7 bases not matched to a gene. The CDR3 runs 14 residues. CDR1 and CDR2 (germline): MDHEN, SYDVKM. CDR3 coding DNA: TGTGCCAGCCTCCGGGACAGGGGCCACGGGGAGCTGTTTTTT. Protein: CASLRDRGHGELFF. Full variable domain (outside the CDR3, taken from reference TRBV28 and TRBJ2-2): DVKVTQSSRYLVKRTGEKVFLECVQDMDHENMFWYRQDPGLGLRLIYFSYDVKMKEKGDIPEGYSVSREKKERFSLILESASTNQTSMYLCASLRDRGHGELFFGEGSRLTVL.

The chain uses TRBV20-1 and TRBJ1-2, with D unresolved. Germline CDR1 is DFQATT and CDR2 is SNEGSKA (reference sequence). Deletions cut 3 bases from V and 13 bases from J, with 24 bases between. The CDR3 is made up of 14 amino acids. This CDR3 reads CSASPGPRHDDGTF. CDR3 sequence (DNA): TGCAGTGCTAGCCCCGGTCCCCGGCATGATGACGGCACCTTC.

The rearrangement uses TRBV5-1 and TRBJ2-7, with 10 nucleotides matching TRBD1. The CDR3 has 14 amino acids. Germline lookup yields CDR1 SGHRS and CDR2 YFSETQ. V lost 5 bases and J lost 3; bases outside the gene matches: 5. The CDR3 here is CASRAGTGDYEQYV. The CDR3 DNA sequence: TGCGCCAGCAGGGCCGGGACAGGGGACTACGAGCAGTACGTC.

This clonotype was picked up many times. The chain uses TRBV20-1 and TRBJ2-3, with TRBD1 as a possible D gene (5 bases). Trimming stripped 0 bases from V and 1 base from J, with 11 bases between. In germline, CDR1 is DFQATT, CDR2 SNEGSKA (reference sequence). The CDR3 has 15 residues. CDR3 DNA sequence: TGCAGTGCTAGAGATAGGGGCCGGGGCACAGATACGCAGTATTTT. This encodes CSARDRGRGTDTQYF.

This clonotype was detected a few times. This sequence joins TRBV3-2 and TRBJ2-1; the table's D call of TRBD2 was not tested on the DNA. TRBV3-2 is described as a pseudogene. The CDR3 totals 17 residues. CDR3 nucleotide sequence: TGTGCCAGCAGCCCACGTCGTACGCCAGGGACTTACAATGAGCAGTTCTTC. Encoded protein: CASSPRRTPGTYNEQFF.

The chain links TRBV6-5 to TRBJ2-1, with 11 bases identical to TRBD2. The germline gives CDR1 MNHEY, CDR2 SVGAGI. The CDR3 loop spans 16 amino acids. V dropped 8 bases and J dropped 8; count of bases not matched to a gene: 14. The CDR3: CASWLAGGSTAHEQFF. CDR3 in DNA: TGTGCCAGCTGGCTAGCGGGGGGCTCCACCGCCCATGAGCAGTTCTTC.

The genes are TRBV27 and TRBJ2-3; the D is unclear. Germline-derived CDR1 and CDR2 are MNHEY and SMNVEV (reference sequence). This CDR3 spans 15 amino acids. V lost 2 bases and J lost 0, with 9 bases in between. The CDR3 nucleotides read TGTGCCAGCAGTTTAGTTGACCTTAGCACAGATACGCAGTATTTT. Protein: CASSLVDLSTDTQYF.

The chain carries TRBV29-1 and TRBJ1-1, with TRBD1 matching 7 bases. This CDR3 is built from 14 residues. Unmatched junction bases numbered 14, after V lost 8 bases and J lost 5 bases. Per the germline V gene, CDR1 is SQVTM and CDR2 is ANQGSEA. In DNA form, the CDR3 reads TGCAGCAGCTTAGGGGGCGGGCCGAAGACTGAAGCTTTCTTT. Its translation is CSSLGGGPKTEAFF.

The genes are TRBV7-2 and TRBJ1-5; D remains unclear. Germline assignment: CDR1 SGHTA and CDR2 FQGNSA. CDR3 length equals 12 residues. The V gene lost 6 bases and the J gene lost 7 bases, with 10 bases spanning the gap. CDR3 amino acids: CASRFPGQPQHF. CDR3 nucleotides: TGTGCCAGCAGGTTTCCTGGGCAGCCCCAGCATTTT.

The chain recombines TRBV6-2 or TRBV6-3 with TRBJ2-7, with 8 bases that match TRBD1. CDR3 length: 12 residues. Germline lookup yields CDR1 MNHEY and CDR2 SVGEGT. With 6 bases clipped from V and 4 bases from J, the junction kept 2 bases outside the gene matches. In DNA, the CDR3 is TGTGCCAGCAGCCGGGACAGGTACGAGCAGTACTTC. Its protein is CASSRDRYEQYF.

The CDR3 region is CASSAETGLSGAPYEQYF. In nucleotides, the CDR3 is TGTGCCAGCAGCGCCGAGACAGGATTAAGTGGGGCGCCCTACGAGCAGTACTTC. This sequence joins TRBV9 and TRBJ2-7; tentative D call: TRBD1 (6 bases). CDR1 and CDR2 (germline): SGDLS, YYNGEE. The CDR3 length is 18 residues. Trimming took 3 bases from V and 2 from J, leaving 24 bases between them. Combining the CDR3 with reference TRBV9 and TRBJ2-7 gives the whole variable domain DSGVTQTPKHLITATGQRVTLRCSPRSGDLSVYWYQQSLDQGLQFLIQYYNGEERAKGNILERFSAQQFPDLHSELNLSSLELGDSALYFCASSAETGLSGAPYEQYFGPGTRLTVT.

The genes are TRBV20-1 and TRBJ1-6; 9 bases align to TRBD1. Losses at the gene ends were 2 bases for V and 10 bases for J; bases not matched to a gene: 12. Germline CDR1 is DFQATT and CDR2 is SNEGSKA (reference sequence). The CDR3 loop spans 16 amino acids. CDR3 DNA sequence: TGCAGTGCTAGACAAAATCCGGGACAGGGTCAGTCACCCCTCCACTTT. This encodes CSARQNPGQGQSPLHF.

This clonotype was seen more than once but under ten times. The chain employs TRBV5-1 and TRBJ2-7; TRBD2 agrees at 7 bases. The CDR3 covers 18 residues. J gave up 2 bases and V 3 bases, and 17 bases lay outside the gene matches. Germline CDR1 reads SGHRS; CDR2 reads YFSETQ. CDR3 in amino acids: CASSSSPGGRSTAYEQYF. Written as DNA, the CDR3 is TGCGCCAGCAGCTCATCGCCAGGCGGGAGAAGTACGGCCTACGAGCAGTACTTC.

The chain uses TRBV3-1 and TRBJ2-1; 7 nucleotides line up with TRBD2. Germline CDR1 and CDR2: LGHDT and YNNKEL (reference sequence). The CDR3 is made up of 16 amino acids. Trimming at V came to 1 base and at J to 6 bases, leaving 9 bases not matched to a gene. CDR3 residues: CASSQVPSGQGNEQFF. In nucleotides, the CDR3 is TGTGCCAGCAGCCAAGTTCCTAGCGGCCAAGGCAATGAGCAGTTCTTC.

This clonotype was seen ten or more times. The rearrangement uses TRBV5-1 and TRBJ2-7; 8 positions match TRBD1. V dropped 3 bases and J dropped 1; count of bases not matched to a gene: 12. The germline V gene has CDR1 SGHRS and CDR2 YFSETQ. The CDR3 is 17 amino acids. CDR3 nucleotides: TGCGCCAGCAGCTCCTTAGGGAGGACAGGGAAATCCTACGAGCAGTACTTC. It specifies CASSSLGRTGKSYEQYF.

The table lists this clonotype with many counts. J is TRBJ2-7 and V is TRBV10-3, with 9 bases lining up with TRBD1. Germline V gene lookup returns CDR1 ENHRY and CDR2 SYGVKD. The CDR3 covers 13 residues. The J segment lost 0 bases and the V segment lost 8 bases, leaving 2 bases of the junction unmatched. In DNA, the CDR3 is TGTGCCATCGGGACAGGGACCTCCTACGAGCAGTACTTC. It is translated as CAIGTGTSYEQYF.

This clonotype was counted only a few times. The chain carries TRBV20-1 and TRBJ2-3; 10 positions agree with TRBD2. Trimming removed 5 bases from V and 1 base from J; junction bases left unmatched: 3. The CDR3 runs to 14 residues. Germline V gene data show CDR1 as DFQATT and CDR2 as SNEGSKA (reference sequence). CDR3: CSARGTSGTDTQYF. CDR3 DNA sequence: TGCAGTGCTCGAGGGACTAGCGGCACAGATACGCAGTATTTT.